The rows below give T cell receptor beta chains drawn from one sample of a study of blood T cell repertoires in COVID-19. Method: immunoSEQ multiplex PCR; TCRdb's copy keeps in-frame clones and lacks some. The sample holds some 160,000 clones, approximately 87% seen once. Sequenced sample: peripheral blood. The receptors originated from a woman in her 70s with COVID-19, enrolled during active disease. Both conserved end residues are trimmed from each CDR3. Fields, in order: D gene, V gene, J gene, CDR3 length, CDR3 protein. A D gene is named only where the DNA matches it firmly.

d_gene: TRBD1
v_gene: TRBV27
j_gene: TRBJ1-6
len: 13
CDR3aa: ASSLSPTGQSPLH

d_gene: .
v_gene: TRBV19
j_gene: TRBJ2-7
len: 12
CDR3aa: ASSMVGGSYEQY

d_gene: .
v_gene: TRBV11-2
j_gene: TRBJ2-7
len: 9
CDR3aa: ASSLNEGAY

d_gene: .
v_gene: TRBV18
j_gene: TRBJ1-1
len: 11
CDR3aa: ASSSGKWTEAF

d_gene: .
v_gene: TRBV9
j_gene: TRBJ1-4
len: 13
CDR3aa: ASSVEGQRNEKLF

d_gene: .
v_gene: TRBV5-1
j_gene: TRBJ2-7
len: 14
CDR3aa: ASSLGAGQGVYEQY

d_gene: TRBD2
v_gene: TRBV11-3
j_gene: TRBJ2-1
len: 12
CDR3aa: ASSLGTSYNEQF

d_gene: .
v_gene: TRBV2
j_gene: TRBJ2-7
len: 11
CDR3aa: ASHQQGSGEQY

d_gene: .
v_gene: TRBV19
j_gene: TRBJ1-1
len: 12
CDR3aa: ASTRRGSNTEAF

d_gene: TRBD1
v_gene: TRBV7-3
j_gene: TRBJ2-3
len: 15
CDR3aa: ASSLTGTPDRGDTQY

d_gene: TRBD1
v_gene: TRBV7-9
j_gene: TRBJ1-6
len: 11
CDR3aa: ASSSQGGSPLH

d_gene: TRBD1
v_gene: TRBV7-2
j_gene: TRBJ2-3
len: 12
CDR3aa: ASSPSTGTDTQY

d_gene: .
v_gene: TRBV20-1
j_gene: TRBJ2-5
len: 9
CDR3aa: SGGIQETQY

d_gene: .
v_gene: TRBV20-1
j_gene: TRBJ1-4
len: 9
CDR3aa: SRRSNEKLF

d_gene: .
v_gene: TRBV25-1
j_gene: TRBJ2-7
len: 13
CDR3aa: ASSEGGGGFYEQY

d_gene: .
v_gene: TRBV7-3
j_gene: TRBJ2-7
len: 13
CDR3aa: ASSQGSAGSYEQY

d_gene: .
v_gene: TRBV5-6
j_gene: TRBJ1-6
len: 13
CDR3aa: ASSRPDRYNSPLH

d_gene: .
v_gene: TRBV9
j_gene: TRBJ1-6
len: 16
CDR3aa: ASSVDAGLSSYNSPLH

d_gene: .
v_gene: TRBV6-2/TRBV6-3
j_gene: TRBJ2-2
len: 14
CDR3aa: ASSTPGLAGTGELF

d_gene: .
v_gene: TRBV29-1
j_gene: TRBJ1-2
len: 12
CDR3aa: SVEEPPKNYGYT

d_gene: .
v_gene: TRBV3-1/TRBV3-2
j_gene: TRBJ1-1
len: 12
CDR3aa: ASSQAGGYTEAF

d_gene: .
v_gene: TRBV18
j_gene: TRBJ2-3
len: 12
CDR3aa: AGRDSRTPDTQY

d_gene: .
v_gene: TRBV18
j_gene: TRBJ2-7
len: 12
CDR3aa: ASSKGAPSYEQY

d_gene: .
v_gene: TRBV5-1
j_gene: TRBJ1-2
len: 13
CDR3aa: ASSSLEGANYGYT

d_gene: TRBD1
v_gene: TRBV19
j_gene: TRBJ2-6
len: 14
CDR3aa: ATHGQGVSGANVLT

d_gene: .
v_gene: TRBV6-1
j_gene: TRBJ1-6
len: 13
CDR3aa: ASSEGQGYNSPLH

d_gene: TRBD1
v_gene: TRBV6-4
j_gene: TRBJ1-2
len: 12
CDR3aa: ASRSTGGSYGYT

d_gene: .
v_gene: TRBV2
j_gene: TRBJ1-1
len: 10
CDR3aa: ARARGYTEAF

d_gene: TRBD2
v_gene: TRBV27
j_gene: TRBJ2-7
len: 12
CDR3aa: ASSPGTSGREQY

d_gene: .
v_gene: TRBV15
j_gene: TRBJ2-7
len: 13
CDR3aa: ATSRATDILYEQY

d_gene: TRBD2
v_gene: TRBV18
j_gene: TRBJ2-7
len: 16
CDR3aa: ASSPRRSLAGGGYEQY

d_gene: .
v_gene: TRBV6-6
j_gene: TRBJ1-4
len: 10
CDR3aa: ASSYSMEKLF

d_gene: .
v_gene: TRBV12-3/TRBV12-4
j_gene: TRBJ1-6
len: 10
CDR3aa: ASSRAGRPLH

d_gene: .
v_gene: TRBV5-1
j_gene: TRBJ2-1
len: 11
CDR3aa: ASSLASTGEQF

d_gene: .
v_gene: TRBV19
j_gene: TRBJ1-1
len: 11
CDR3aa: ASSIELNARAF

d_gene: TRBD2
v_gene: TRBV7-2
j_gene: TRBJ2-5
len: 16
CDR3aa: ASSLVTSGGARGETQY

d_gene: TRBD1
v_gene: TRBV7-2
j_gene: TRBJ1-6
len: 14
CDR3aa: ASSPTGTGALLALH

d_gene: .
v_gene: TRBV5-1
j_gene: TRBJ2-7
len: 11
CDR3aa: ASSSGQSYEQY

d_gene: TRBD1
v_gene: TRBV18
j_gene: TRBJ1-1
len: 13
CDR3aa: ASSKGTPGGTEAF